The TCR beta chain described here comes from a study of T cells in Graves' hyperthyroidism and ophthalmopathy. The wider study: Initial diagnosis, before any treatment, was when peripheral blood was collected.

The CDR3 is made up of 13 amino acids. V was clipped by 1 base and J by 6 bases, with 9 bases between them. Germline V gives CDR1 MGHRA, CDR2 YSYEKL. This clonotype occurred a few times. What it binds is not known. The study's findings and limits: Most thyroid clonotypes that were expanded above 0.001 also turned up in blood. In simple terms, a model built on 13 V-J features told ophthalmopathy apart from stable hyperthyroidism.

RNA transcripts yielded amplified TCR beta CDR3 regions. HTBI primers were employed in a first-round RT-PCR of the TCR CDR3. TCRdb re-derived calls from the multiplex PCR reads in MiXCR, one entry per CDR3 protein. This sample has about 350,000 distinct CDR3 sequences; 17% occur once, and the top ten carry around a third. The receptor's source is a woman in her twenties or thirties with Graves' hyperthyroidism that later progressed to Graves' ophthalmopathy. The chain recombines TRBV4-1 with TRBJ1-1; D gene ambiguous. The sequenced sample consisted of blood. DNA for the CDR3: TGCGCCAGCAGCCAAGGCCCCACCTCTGAAGCTTTCTTT. Its translation is CASSQGPTSEAFF.